A selection of T cell receptor beta chains follows, all from one sample in a study of blood T cell repertoires in COVID-19. Produced via immunoSEQ multiplex PCR; TCRdb's table is partial and in-frame only. The table has 300,000 to 350,000 clones, around nine tenths seen once. Specimen: peripheral blood. The receptors stem from a woman aged 70-85 years with COVID-19, enrolled during active disease. CDR3s include the opening cysteine and the closing phenylalanine or tryptophan. The D gene is left open where the match is weak. Some rows mark clone size as missing; the rest say once, few, many or name a class of expanded clone.

clone size,J gene,D gene,V gene,CDR3 protein,CDR3 DNA
-,TRBJ2-5,-,TRBV7-3,CASSLRGRETQYF,TGTGCCAGCAGCTTAAGGGGGCGAGAGACCCAGTACTTC
-,TRBJ2-7,TRBD2,TRBV2,CASSDGLASYEQYF,TGTGCCAGCAGTGACGGACTAGCCTCCTACGAGCAGTACTTC
-,TRBJ2-1,-,TRBV30,CAWSVSGLNEQFF,TGTGCCTGGAGTGTTTCGGGGTTAAATGAGCAGTTCTTC
-,TRBJ2-1,-,TRBV4-1,CASSQDLREQFF,TGCGCCAGCAGCCAAGATCTACGGGAGCAGTTCTTC
-,TRBJ1-2,-,TRBV5-6,CASSSGINYGYTF,TGTGCCAGCAGCTCAGGGATTAACTATGGCTACACCTTC
-,TRBJ1-2,-,TRBV2,CASTITQGRLVNYGYTF,TGTGCCAGCACTATAACACAGGGACGGTTGGTTAACTATGGCTACACCTTC
-,TRBJ2-1,TRBD2,TRBV19,CASSIEAGPYNEQFF,TGTGCCAGTAGTATCGAAGCGGGGCCCTACAATGAGCAGTTCTTC
once,TRBJ1-2,-,TRBV28,CASSLFGGYTF,TGTGCCAGCAGTTTATTTGGGGGGTACACCTTC
-,TRBJ1-4,TRBD1,TRBV27,CASSVNRQGYEKLFF,TGTGCCAGCAGCGTAAATAGACAGGGGTATGAAAAACTGTTTTTT
-,TRBJ2-5,TRBD1,TRBV24-1,CATSALPGTGERETQYF,TGTGCCACCAGTGCACTCCCGGGGACAGGAGAGAGGGAGACCCAGTACTTC
many,TRBJ2-6,TRBD1,TRBV18,CASSPPGQGISGANVLTF,TGTGCCAGCTCACCACCGGGACAGGGCATTTCTGGGGCCAACGTCCTGACTTTC
-,TRBJ2-3,-,TRBV9,CASSVGLTYTDTQYF,TGTGCCAGCAGCGTAGGTCTCACCTACACAGATACGCAGTATTTT
few,TRBJ1-2,TRBD1,TRBV2,CASSERTGAYGYTF,TGTGCCAGCAGTGAAAGGACAGGTGCCTATGGCTACACCTTC
-,TRBJ2-3,-,TRBV7-9,CASSQNTDTQYF,TGTGCCAGCAGCCAGAACACAGATACGCAGTATTTT
-,TRBJ1-5,TRBD1,TRBV2,CASRGGTGDSNQPQHF,TGTGCCAGCAGGGGGGGGACAGGGGATAGCAATCAGCCCCAGCATTTT
-,TRBJ1-1,-,TRBV18,CASSPLRQTYTEAFF,TGTGCCAGCTCACCACTACGACAGACTTACACTGAAGCTTTCTTT
-,TRBJ1-4,-,TRBV2,CASSSIRGTNEKLFF,TGTGCCAGCAGTTCAATCAGGGGCACTAATGAAAAACTGTTTTTT
-,TRBJ1-1,TRBD1,TRBV4-1,CASSQASGQGGQNTEAFF,TGCGCCAGCAGCCAAGCCTCGGGACAGGGAGGACAGAACACTGAAGCTTTCTTT
-,TRBJ1-1,-,TRBV15,CATSRATVVAFF,TGTGCCACCAGCAGGGCGACAGTAGTAGCTTTCTTT
-,TRBJ2-5,TRBD1,TRBV6-5,CASSQGQFQETQYF,TGTGCCAGCAGCCAGGGACAGTTTCAAGAGACCCAGTACTTC